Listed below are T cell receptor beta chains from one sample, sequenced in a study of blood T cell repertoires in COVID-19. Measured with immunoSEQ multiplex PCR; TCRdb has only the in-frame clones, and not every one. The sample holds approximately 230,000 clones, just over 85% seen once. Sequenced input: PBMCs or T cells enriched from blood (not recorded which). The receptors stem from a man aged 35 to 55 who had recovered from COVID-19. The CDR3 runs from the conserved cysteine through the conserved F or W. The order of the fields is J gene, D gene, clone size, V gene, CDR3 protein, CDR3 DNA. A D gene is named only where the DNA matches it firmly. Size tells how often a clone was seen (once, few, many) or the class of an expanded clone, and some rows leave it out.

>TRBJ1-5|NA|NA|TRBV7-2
CASSTQGNQPQHF
TGTGCCAGCAGCACCCAGGGGAATCAGCCCCAGCATTTT
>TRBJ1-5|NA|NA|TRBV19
CATHHRGGQPQHF
TGTGCCACCCACCATCGGGGGGGACAGCCCCAGCATTTT
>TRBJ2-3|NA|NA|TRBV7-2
CASSLAQSTDTQYF
TGTGCCAGCAGCTTAGCTCAGAGCACAGATACGCAGTATTTT
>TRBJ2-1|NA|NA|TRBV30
CAWSLRASAFNEQFF
TGTGCCTGGAGTTTAAGGGCTAGCGCCTTCAATGAGCAGTTCTTC
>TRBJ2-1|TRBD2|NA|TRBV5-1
CASNRRSTSGPREQFF
TGCGCCAGCAATAGGCGTTCGACTAGCGGCCCACGAGAGCAGTTCTTC
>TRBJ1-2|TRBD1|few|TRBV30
CAWSGDRDGNYGYTF
TGTGCCTGGAGTGGGGACAGGGACGGGAACTATGGCTACACCTTC
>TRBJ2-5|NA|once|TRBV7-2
CASTRVTDPKETQYF
TGTGCCAGTACCCGAGTCACAGACCCTAAAGAGACCCAGTACTTC
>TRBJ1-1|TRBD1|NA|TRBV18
CASSPLQGRNTEAFF
TGTGCCAGCTCACCCTTACAGGGGAGGAACACTGAAGCTTTCTTT
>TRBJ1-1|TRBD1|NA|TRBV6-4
CASSPTTGVKAFF
TGTGCCAGCTCCCCGACGACAGGGGTCAAAGCTTTCTTT
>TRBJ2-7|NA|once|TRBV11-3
CASSHPGVEQYF
TGTGCCAGCAGCCATCCCGGGGTCGAGCAGTACTTC
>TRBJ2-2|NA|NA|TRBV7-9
CASSQANGELFF
TGTGCCAGCAGCCAGGCCAACGGGGAGCTGTTTTTT
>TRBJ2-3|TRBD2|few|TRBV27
CASSFYQGTRLGTQYF
TGTGCCAGCAGTTTTTACCAGGGGACTAGGTTAGGGACGCAGTATTTT
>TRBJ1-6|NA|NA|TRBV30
CAWSQGRRANSPLHF
TGTGCCTGGAGTCAAGGAAGGAGAGCTAATTCACCCCTCCACTTT
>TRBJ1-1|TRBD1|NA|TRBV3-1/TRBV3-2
CASSPRSPWTGSLEVAFF
TGTGCCAGCAGCCCCCGATCCCCGTGGACAGGGTCTTTAGAGGTAGCTTTCTTT
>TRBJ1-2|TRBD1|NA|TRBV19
CASSDRGRGYGYTF
TGTGCCAGTAGTGACAGGGGGCGAGGCTATGGCTACACCTTC
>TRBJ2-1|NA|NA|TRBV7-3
CASSLIRGANYNEQFF
TGTGCCAGCAGCTTAATCAGGGGAGCTAACTACAATGAGCAGTTCTTC
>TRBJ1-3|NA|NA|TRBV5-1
CASSLEPGAGNTIYF
TGCGCCAGCAGCTTGGAACCGGGGGCTGGAAACACCATATATTTT
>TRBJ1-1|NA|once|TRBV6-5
CASGIREVTEAFF
TGTGCCAGCGGGATCAGGGAGGTCACTGAAGCTTTCTTT
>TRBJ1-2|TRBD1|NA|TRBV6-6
CASSYPPGQGRDGYTF
TGTGCCAGCAGTTACCCTCCGGGACAGGGGAGAGATGGCTACACCTTC
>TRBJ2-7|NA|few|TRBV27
CASTSGREQYF
TGTGCCAGCACCTCCGGGAGAGAGCAGTACTTC
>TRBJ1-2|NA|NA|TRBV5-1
CASSLEAGDIYGYTF
TGCGCCAGCAGCTTGGAGGCAGGGGATATCTATGGCTACACCTTC
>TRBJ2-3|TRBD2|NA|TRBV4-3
CASSQDVAGGPGSTDTQYF
TGCGCCAGCAGCCAAGATGTAGCGGGGGGCCCAGGGAGCACAGATACGCAGTATTTT
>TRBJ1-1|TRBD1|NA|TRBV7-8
CASSKGQGFFLGTEAFF
TGTGCCAGCAGTAAAGGACAGGGATTTTTTCTCGGCACTGAAGCTTTCTTT
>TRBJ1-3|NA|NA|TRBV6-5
CASSYQGFDGNTIYF
TGTGCCAGCAGTTATCAGGGGTTCGATGGAAACACCATATATTTT
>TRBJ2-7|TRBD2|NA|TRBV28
CASSKAGRHYEQYF
TGTGCCAGCAGTAAAGCGGGGCGGCACTACGAGCAGTACTTC
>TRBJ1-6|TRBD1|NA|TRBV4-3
CASSQGTEHNSPLHF
TGCGCCAGCAGCCAGGGGACAGAGCATAATTCACCCCTCCACTTT
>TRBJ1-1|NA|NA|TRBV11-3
CASSLEGGAAEAFF
TGTGCCAGCAGCTTAGAAGGGGGAGCCGCTGAAGCTTTCTTT
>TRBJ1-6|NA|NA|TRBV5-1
CASSLGYIREPFNSPLHF
TGCGCCAGCAGCTTGGGTTATATACGGGAACCCTTTAATTCACCCCTCCACTTT
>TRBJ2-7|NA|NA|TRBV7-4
CASSIRGSSLVPYEQYF
TGTGCCAGCAGCATAAGGGGGTCCTCTCTAGTTCCCTACGAGCAGTACTTC
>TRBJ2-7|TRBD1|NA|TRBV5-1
CASSQIRPGTGVEQYF
TGCGCCAGCAGCCAAATCAGACCCGGGACAGGGGTCGAGCAGTACTTC
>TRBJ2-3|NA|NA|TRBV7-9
CASSSQGLPSTDTQYF
TGTGCCAGCAGCTCCCAGGGACTTCCTTCCACAGATACGCAGTATTTT
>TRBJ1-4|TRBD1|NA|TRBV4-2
CASSQGMGQLLATNEKLFF
TGTGCCAGCAGCCAAGGTATGGGACAGCTACTTGCAACTAATGAAAAACTGTTTTTT
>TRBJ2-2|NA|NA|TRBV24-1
CATSDASQGGDTGELFF
TGTGCCACCAGTGACGCCTCACAGGGAGGGGACACCGGGGAGCTGTTTTTT
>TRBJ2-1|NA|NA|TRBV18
CASSPQGDYNEQFF
TGTGCCAGCTCACCACAAGGGGACTACAATGAGCAGTTCTTC
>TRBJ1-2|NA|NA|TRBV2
CAGRADDYGYTF
TGTGCCGGACGAGCGGATGACTATGGCTACACCTTC
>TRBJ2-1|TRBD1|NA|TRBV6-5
CASEPDRVNNEQFF
TGTGCCAGCGAGCCAGACAGGGTTAACAATGAGCAGTTCTTC
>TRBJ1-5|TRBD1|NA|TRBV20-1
CSASKQGPHPSNQPQHF
TGCAGTGCTAGTAAACAGGGGCCGCACCCTAGCAATCAGCCCCAGCATTTT
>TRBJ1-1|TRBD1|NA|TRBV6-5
CASSYSRTGRTEAFF
TGTGCCAGCAGTTACTCCAGGACAGGGCGAACTGAAGCTTTCTTT
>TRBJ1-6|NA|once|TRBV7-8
CASSLSRGEGRDSPLHF
TGTGCCAGCAGCCTTTCCCGGGGAGAAGGCCGTGATTCACCCCTCCACTTT
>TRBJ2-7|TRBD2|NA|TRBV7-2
CASTQSGRAFEQYF
TGTGCCAGCACCCAGAGCGGGAGGGCCTTTGAGCAGTACTTC
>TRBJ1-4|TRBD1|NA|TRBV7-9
CASSAGQAKLFF
TGTGCCAGCAGCGCGGGACAGGCAAAACTGTTTTTT
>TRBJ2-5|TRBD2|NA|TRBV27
CASRLWGGETQYF
TGTGCCAGCCGTTTGTGGGGAGGGGAGACCCAGTACTTC